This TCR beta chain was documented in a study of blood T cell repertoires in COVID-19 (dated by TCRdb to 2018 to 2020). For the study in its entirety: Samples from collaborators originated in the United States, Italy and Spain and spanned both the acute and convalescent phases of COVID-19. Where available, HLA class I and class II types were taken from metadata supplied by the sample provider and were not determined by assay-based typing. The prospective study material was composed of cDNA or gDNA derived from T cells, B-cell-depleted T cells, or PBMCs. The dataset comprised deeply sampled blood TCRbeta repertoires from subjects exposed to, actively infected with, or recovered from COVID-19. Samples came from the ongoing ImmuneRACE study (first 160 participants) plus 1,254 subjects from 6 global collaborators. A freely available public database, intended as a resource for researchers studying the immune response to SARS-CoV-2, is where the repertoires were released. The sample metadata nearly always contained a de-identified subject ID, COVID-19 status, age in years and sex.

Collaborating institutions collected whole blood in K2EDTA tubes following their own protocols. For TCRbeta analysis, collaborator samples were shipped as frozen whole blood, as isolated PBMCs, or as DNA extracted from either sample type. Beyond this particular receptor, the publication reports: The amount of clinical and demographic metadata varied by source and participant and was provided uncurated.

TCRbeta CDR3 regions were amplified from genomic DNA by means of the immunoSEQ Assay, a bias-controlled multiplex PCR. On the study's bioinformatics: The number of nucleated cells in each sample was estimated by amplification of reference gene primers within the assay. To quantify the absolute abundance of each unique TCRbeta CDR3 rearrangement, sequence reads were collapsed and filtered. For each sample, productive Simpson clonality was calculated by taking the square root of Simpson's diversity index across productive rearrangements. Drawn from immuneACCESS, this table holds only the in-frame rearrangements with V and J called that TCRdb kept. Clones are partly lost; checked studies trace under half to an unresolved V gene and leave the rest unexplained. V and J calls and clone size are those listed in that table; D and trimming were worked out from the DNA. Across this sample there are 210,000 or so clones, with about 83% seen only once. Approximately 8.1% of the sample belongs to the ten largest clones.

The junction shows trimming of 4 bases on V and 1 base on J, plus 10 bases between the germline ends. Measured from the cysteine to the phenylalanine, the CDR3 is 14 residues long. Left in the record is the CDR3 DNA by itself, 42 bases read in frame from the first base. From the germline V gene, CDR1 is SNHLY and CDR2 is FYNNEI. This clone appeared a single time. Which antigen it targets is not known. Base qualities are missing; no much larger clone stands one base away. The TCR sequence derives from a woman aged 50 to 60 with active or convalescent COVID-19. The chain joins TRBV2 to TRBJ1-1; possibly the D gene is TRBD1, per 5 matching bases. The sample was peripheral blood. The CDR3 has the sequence CASSGPGPNTEAFF. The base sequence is TGTGCCAGCAGTGGGCCAGGGCCGAACACTGAAGCTTTCTTT. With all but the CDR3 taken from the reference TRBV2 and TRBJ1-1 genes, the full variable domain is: EPEVTQTPSHQVTQMGQEVILRCVPISNHLYFYWYRQILGQKVEFLVSFYNNEISEKSEIFDDQFSVERPDGSNFTLKIRSTKLEDSAMYFCASSGPGPNTEAFFGQGTRLTVV.